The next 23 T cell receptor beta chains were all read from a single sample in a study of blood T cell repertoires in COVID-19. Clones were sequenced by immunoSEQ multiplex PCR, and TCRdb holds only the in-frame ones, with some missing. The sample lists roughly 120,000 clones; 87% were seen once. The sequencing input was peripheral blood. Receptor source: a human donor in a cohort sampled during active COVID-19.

CDR3 in amino acids: CASTQTGYEQYF. In DNA, the CDR3 is TGTGCCAGCACTCAGACCGGGTACGAGCAGTACTTC. The rearrangement links TRBV2 to TRBJ2-7; D gene unclear. The CDR3 spans 12 residues. Germline V gene sequence: CDR1 SNHLY, CDR2 FYNNEI. V dropped 7 bases and J dropped 4 bases, with 11 bases sitting between them.

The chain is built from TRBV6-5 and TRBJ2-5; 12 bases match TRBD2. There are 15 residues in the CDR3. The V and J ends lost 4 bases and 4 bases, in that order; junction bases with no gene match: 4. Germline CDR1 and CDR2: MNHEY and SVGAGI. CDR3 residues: CASSSSGRAPETQYF. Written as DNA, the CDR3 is TGTGCCAGCAGTTCTAGCGGGAGGGCCCCAGAGACCCAGTACTTC.

CDR3 sequence: CASSSKSIGTEAFF. CDR3 coding DNA: TGTGCCAGCAGCTCCAAAAGCATTGGCACTGAAGCTTTCTTT. The genes are TRBV3-1 (or the pseudogene TRBV3-2) and TRBJ1-1; D gene uncertain. The ends were cut back, 5 bases at V and 4 bases at J, with 14 bases in the middle. This CDR3 comprises 14 residues. Germline loops: CDR1 LGHDT, CDR2 YNNKEL (reference sequence).

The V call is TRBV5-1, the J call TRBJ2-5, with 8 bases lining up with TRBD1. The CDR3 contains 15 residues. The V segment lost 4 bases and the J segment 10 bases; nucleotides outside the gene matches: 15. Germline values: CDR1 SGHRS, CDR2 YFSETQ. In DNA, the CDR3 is TGCGCCAGCAGCATCGACAGGGGAGGTCTTGATGTCCAGTACTTC. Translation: CASSIDRGGLDVQYF.

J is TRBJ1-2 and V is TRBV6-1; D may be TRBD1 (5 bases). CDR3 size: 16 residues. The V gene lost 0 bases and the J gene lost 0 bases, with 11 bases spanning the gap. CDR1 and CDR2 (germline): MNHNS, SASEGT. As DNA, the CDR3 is TGTGCCAGCAGTGAAGCGCTCCGGGGGGCTAACTATGGCTACACCTTC. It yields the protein CASSEALRGANYGYTF.

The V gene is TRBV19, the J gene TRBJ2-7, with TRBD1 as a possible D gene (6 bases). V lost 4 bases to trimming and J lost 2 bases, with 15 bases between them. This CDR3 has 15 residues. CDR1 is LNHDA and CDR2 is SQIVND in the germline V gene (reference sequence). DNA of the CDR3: TGTGCCAGTAGTACCTCCTCACAGGGACCCTACGAGCAGTACTTC. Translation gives CASSTSSQGPYEQYF.

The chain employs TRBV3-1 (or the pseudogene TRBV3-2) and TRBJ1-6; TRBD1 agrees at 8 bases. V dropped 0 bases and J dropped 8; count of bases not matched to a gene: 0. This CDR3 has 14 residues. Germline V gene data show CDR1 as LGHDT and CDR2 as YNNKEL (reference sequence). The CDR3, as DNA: TGTGCCAGCAGCCAAGAGGACAGGGATTCACCCCTCCACTTT. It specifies CASSQEDRDSPLHF.

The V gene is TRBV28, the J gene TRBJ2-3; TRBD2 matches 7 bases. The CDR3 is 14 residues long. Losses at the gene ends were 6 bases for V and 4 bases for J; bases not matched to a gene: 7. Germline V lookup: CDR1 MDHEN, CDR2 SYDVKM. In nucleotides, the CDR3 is TGTGCCAGCAGAGTAGCGGGTAGTGCAGATACGCAGTATTTT. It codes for CASRVAGSADTQYF.

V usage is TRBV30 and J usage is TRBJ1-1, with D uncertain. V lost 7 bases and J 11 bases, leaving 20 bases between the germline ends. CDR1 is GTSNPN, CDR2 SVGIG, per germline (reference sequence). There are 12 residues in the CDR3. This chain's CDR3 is CASPSGVRGAFF. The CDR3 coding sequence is TGTGCCTCCCCCTCGGGAGTACGGGGTGCTTTCTTT.

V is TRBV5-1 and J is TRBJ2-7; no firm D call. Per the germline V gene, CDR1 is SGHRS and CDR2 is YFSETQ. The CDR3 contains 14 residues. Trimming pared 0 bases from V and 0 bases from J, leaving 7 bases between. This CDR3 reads CASSLAVPSYEQYF. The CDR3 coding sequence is TGCGCCAGCAGCTTGGCAGTCCCCTCCTACGAGCAGTACTTC.

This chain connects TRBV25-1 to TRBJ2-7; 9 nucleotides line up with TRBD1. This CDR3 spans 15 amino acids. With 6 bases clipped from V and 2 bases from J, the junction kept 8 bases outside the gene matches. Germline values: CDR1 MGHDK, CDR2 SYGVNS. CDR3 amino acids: CASSMWTGATYEQYF. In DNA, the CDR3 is TGTGCCAGCAGCATGTGGACAGGGGCCACCTACGAGCAGTACTTC.

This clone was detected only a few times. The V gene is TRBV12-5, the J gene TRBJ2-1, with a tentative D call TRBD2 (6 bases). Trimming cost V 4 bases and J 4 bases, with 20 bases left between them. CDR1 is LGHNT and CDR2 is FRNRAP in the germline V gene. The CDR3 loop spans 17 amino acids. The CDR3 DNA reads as TGTGCTAGTGGTTCCCGGTCCCACGGGACTGCATACAATGAGCAGTTCTTC. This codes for CASGSRSHGTAYNEQFF.

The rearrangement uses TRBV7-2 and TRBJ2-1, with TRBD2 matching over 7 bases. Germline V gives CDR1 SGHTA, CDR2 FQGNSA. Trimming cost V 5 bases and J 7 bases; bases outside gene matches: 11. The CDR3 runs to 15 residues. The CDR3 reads CASSPLGGVVNEQFF. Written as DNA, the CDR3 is TGTGCCAGCAGCCCCCTGGGGGGGGTAGTGAATGAGCAGTTCTTC.

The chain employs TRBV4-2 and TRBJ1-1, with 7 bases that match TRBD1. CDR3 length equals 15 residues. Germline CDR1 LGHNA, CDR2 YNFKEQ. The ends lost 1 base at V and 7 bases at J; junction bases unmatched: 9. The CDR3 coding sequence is TGTGCCAGCAGCCAAGCCCATCGGGACAGCGTTGAAGCTTTCTTT. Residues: CASSQAHRDSVEAFF.

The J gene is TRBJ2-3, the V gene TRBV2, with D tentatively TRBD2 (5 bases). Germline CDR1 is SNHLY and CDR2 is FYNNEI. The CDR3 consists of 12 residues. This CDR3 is CAGRGPGDTQYF. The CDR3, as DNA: TGTGCAGGGAGAGGGCCCGGGGATACGCAGTATTTT.

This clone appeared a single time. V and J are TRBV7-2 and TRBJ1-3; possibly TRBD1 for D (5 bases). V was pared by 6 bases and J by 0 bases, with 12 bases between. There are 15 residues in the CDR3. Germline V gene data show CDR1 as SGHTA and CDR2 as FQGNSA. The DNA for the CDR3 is TGTGCCAGCAGTCATGACAGCCACTCTGGAAACACCATATATTTT. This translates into CASSHDSHSGNTIYF.

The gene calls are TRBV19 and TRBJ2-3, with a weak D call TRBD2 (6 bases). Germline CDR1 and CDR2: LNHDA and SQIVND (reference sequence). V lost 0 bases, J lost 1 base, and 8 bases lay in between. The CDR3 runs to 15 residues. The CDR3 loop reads CASSIEASGTDTQYF. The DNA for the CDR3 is TGTGCCAGTAGTATAGAGGCTAGCGGCACAGATACGCAGTATTTT.

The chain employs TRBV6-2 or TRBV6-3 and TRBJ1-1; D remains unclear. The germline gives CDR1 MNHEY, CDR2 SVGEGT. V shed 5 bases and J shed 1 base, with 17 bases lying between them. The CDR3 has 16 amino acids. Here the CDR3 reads CASSPQVGKGNTEAFF. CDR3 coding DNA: TGTGCCAGCAGTCCCCAGGTCGGGAAGGGGAACACTGAAGCTTTCTTT.

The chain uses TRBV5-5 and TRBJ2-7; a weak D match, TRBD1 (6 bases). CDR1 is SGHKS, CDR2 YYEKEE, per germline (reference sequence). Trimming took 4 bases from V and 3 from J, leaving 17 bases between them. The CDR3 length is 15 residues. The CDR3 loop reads CASSPGQPSGYEQYF. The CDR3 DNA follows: TGTGCCAGCAGCCCTGGACAGCCGTCTGGCTACGAGCAGTACTTC.

CDR3: CASSVGEGTGELFF. The CDR3 DNA reads TGTGCCAGCAGCGTAGGAGAGGGAACCGGGGAGCTGTTTTTT. The chain couples TRBV9 to TRBJ2-2; tentative D call: TRBD2 (5 bases). The germline gives CDR1 SGDLS, CDR2 YYNGEE. V dropped 0 bases and J dropped 5 bases, with 8 bases sitting between them. The CDR3 length is 14 residues.

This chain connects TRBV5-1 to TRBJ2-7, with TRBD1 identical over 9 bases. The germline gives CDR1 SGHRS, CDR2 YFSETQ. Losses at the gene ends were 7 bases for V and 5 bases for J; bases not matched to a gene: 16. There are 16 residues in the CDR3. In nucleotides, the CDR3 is TGCGCCAGCGGAGACCCCGGGACAGGGATTCTCAACGAGCAGTACTTC. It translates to CASGDPGTGILNEQYF. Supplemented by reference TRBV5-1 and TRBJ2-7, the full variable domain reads KAGVTQTPRYLIKTRGQQVTLSCSPISGHRSVSWYQQTPGQGLQFLFEYFSETQRNKGNFPGRFSGRQFSNSRSEMNVSTLELGDSALYLCASGDPGTGILNEQYFGPGTRLTVT.

CDR3 nucleotides: TGTGCCAGCAGGGGGACAGGGCAAAACTATGGCTACACCTTC. This translates into CASRGTGQNYGYTF. This chain uses TRBV2 with TRBJ1-2; 9 nucleotides align to TRBD1. V lost 6 bases, J lost 2 bases, and 4 bases stayed unmatched. The CDR3 length is 14 residues. Per the germline V gene, CDR1 is SNHLY and CDR2 is FYNNEI.

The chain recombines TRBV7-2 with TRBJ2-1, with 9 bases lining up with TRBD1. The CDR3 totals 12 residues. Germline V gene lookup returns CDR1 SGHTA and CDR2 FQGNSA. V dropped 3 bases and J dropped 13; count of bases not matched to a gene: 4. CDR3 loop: CASSLATGGQFF. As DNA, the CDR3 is TGTGCCAGCAGCTTGGCTACAGGGGGCCAGTTCTTC.